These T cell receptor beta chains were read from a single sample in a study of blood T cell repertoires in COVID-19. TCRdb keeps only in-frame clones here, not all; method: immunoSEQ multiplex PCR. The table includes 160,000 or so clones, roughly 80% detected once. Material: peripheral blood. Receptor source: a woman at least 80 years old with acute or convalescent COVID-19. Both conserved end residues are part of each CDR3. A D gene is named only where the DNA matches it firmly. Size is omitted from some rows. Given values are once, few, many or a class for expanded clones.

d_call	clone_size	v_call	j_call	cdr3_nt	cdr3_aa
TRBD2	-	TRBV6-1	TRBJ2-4	TGTGCCAGCAGTGAAAGCGGACTAGCGGGAGGCAAAAACATTCAGTACTTC	CASSESGLAGGKNIQYF
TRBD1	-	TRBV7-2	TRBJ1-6	TGTGCCAGCAGCTTGGGGGGACAGGGGAGGAATTCACCCCTCCACTTT	CASSLGGQGRNSPLHF
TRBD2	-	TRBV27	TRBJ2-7	TGTGCCAGTCGACTAGCGGGCATCGAAACCTACGAGCAGTACTTC	CASRLAGIETYEQYF
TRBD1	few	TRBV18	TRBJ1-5	TGTGCCAGCTCGACAGGGAGGAATCAGCCCCAGCATTTT	CASSTGRNQPQHF
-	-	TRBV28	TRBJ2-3	TGTGCCAGCACTCGGAGGGATTTCACAGATACGCAGTATTTT	CASTRRDFTDTQYF
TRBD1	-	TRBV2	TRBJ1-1	TGTGCCAGCAGTTATATCCGGGACAGAGGCACTGAAGCTTTCTTT	CASSYIRDRGTEAFF
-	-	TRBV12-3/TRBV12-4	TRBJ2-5	TGTGCCAGCAGTTTTGCGTGGGAGACCCAGTACTTC	CASSFAWETQYF
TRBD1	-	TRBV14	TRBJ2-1	TGTGCCAGCAGCCACCGACAGGGGGGATCCTACAATGAGCAGTTCTTC	CASSHRQGGSYNEQFF
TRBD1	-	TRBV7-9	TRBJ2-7	TGTGCCAGCACGCCCCTTCGACAGGGGGCAGGTGAGCAGTACTTC	CASTPLRQGAGEQYF
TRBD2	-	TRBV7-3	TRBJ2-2	TGTGCCAGCAGCTTAGTTGGCGGGAGCATCGGGGAGCTGTTTTTT	CASSLVGGSIGELFF
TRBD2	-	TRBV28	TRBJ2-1	TGTGCCAGCAGCATCCCGGGACTAGTCAATGAGCAGTTCTTC	CASSIPGLVNEQFF
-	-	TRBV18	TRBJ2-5	TGTGCCAGCTCACCTGGGAGCCCAACGTTGGGGGAGACCCAGTACTTC	CASSPGSPTLGETQYF
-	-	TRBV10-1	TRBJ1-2	TGCGCCAGCAGTGAAGGACTCTACTATGGCTACACCTTC	CASSEGLYYGYTF
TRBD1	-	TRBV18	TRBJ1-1	TGTGCCGGCTCACCCGGACAGGCCGACACTGAAGCTTTCTTT	CAGSPGQADTEAFF
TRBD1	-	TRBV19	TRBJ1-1	TGTGCCAGTAGCCCGGGACAGTACACTGAAGCTTTCTTT	CASSPGQYTEAFF
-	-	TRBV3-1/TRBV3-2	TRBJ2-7	TGTGCCAGCAGCGCAAGTGGTGCTACCGAGCAGTACTTC	CASSASGATEQYF
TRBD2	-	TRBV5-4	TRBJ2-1	TGTGCCAGCAGCCACCGACTAGCGGGGGGCTCTGATGAGCAGTTCTTC	CASSHRLAGGSDEQFF